This entry lists 26 T cell receptor beta chains sequenced from one sample in a study of cytomegalovirus exposure and HLA in healthy donors. TCRdb's copy holds only in-frame clones and misses some; the assay was immunoSEQ multiplex PCR. The repertoire holds about 100,000 clones, with around 95% as singletons. Sequencing was carried out using PBMCs. These receptors were taken from a woman younger than 30 in good health and CMV-seronegative.

The chain carries TRBV7-7 and TRBJ2-7, with D tentatively TRBD1 (6 bases). This CDR3 has 13 residues. V shed 5 bases and J shed 7 bases, with 15 bases lying between them. The germline CDR1 and CDR2 sequences are SSHAT and FNYEAQ (reference sequence). DNA for the CDR3: TGTGCCAGCAGCCCGACAGGTTCGGGGGAGCAGTACTTC. Amino acid sequence: CASSPTGSGEQYF.

The rearrangement joins TRBV6-1 to TRBJ2-7, with a tentative D call TRBD1 (5 bases). The CDR3 extends over 15 amino acids. V was cut by 7 bases and J by 0 bases, with 16 bases left in between. Germline loops: CDR1 MNHNS, CDR2 SASEGT. Written as DNA, the CDR3 is TGTGCCAGCACCTCCGCCTCGACAGCCTCCTACGAGCAGTACTTC. Encoded protein: CASTSASTASYEQYF.

V gene TRBV12-5 combines with J gene TRBJ2-3, with TRBD1 matching over 10 bases. The CDR3 covers 23 residues. Germline V gene lookup returns CDR1 LGHNT and CDR2 FRNRAP. Trimming at V came to 1 base and at J to 3 bases, leaving 25 bases not matched to a gene. This chain's CDR3 is CASGLAPQRIRDRGVIGTDTQYF. The CDR3 bases are TGTGCTAGTGGTTTGGCTCCCCAGAGAATCCGGGACAGGGGAGTAATAGGGACAGATACGCAGTATTTT.

The chain links TRBV27 to TRBJ2-5; no reliable D call. The germline V gene has CDR1 MNHEY and CDR2 SMNVEV (reference sequence). The V end lost 6 bases, the J end lost 1 base, and 6 bases lay between the germline ends. The CDR3 runs 12 residues. CDR3 sequence reads: CASRTSQETQYF. DNA of the CDR3: TGTGCCAGCAGAACAAGCCAAGAGACCCAGTACTTC.

The chain is built from TRBV7-6 and TRBJ1-2, with 8 bases matching TRBD1. The germline V gene encodes CDR1 SGHVS and CDR2 FNYEAQ. CDR3 size: 16 residues. The V and J ends lost 10 bases and 0 bases, in that order; junction bases with no gene match: 13. CDR3 loop: CATKEEGQGANYGYTF. The CDR3 DNA reads TGTGCCACCAAAGAGGAAGGACAGGGAGCTAACTATGGCTACACCTTC. The full variable domain, its missing parts supplied by reference TRBV7-6 and TRBJ1-2, is GAGVSQSPRYKVTKRGQDVALRCDPISGHVSLYWYRQALGQGPEFLTYFNYEAQQDKSGLPNDRFSAERPEGSISTLTIQRTEQRDSAMYRCATKEEGQGANYGYTFGSGTRLTVV.

The rearrangement uses TRBV25-1 and TRBJ1-6; no clear D gene. This CDR3 contains 15 residues. Germline V gene lookup returns CDR1 MGHDK and CDR2 SYGVNS. V was shortened by 4 bases and J by 5 bases, with 12 bases between the two germline ends. Written as DNA, the CDR3 is TGTGCCAGCAGTGGGATACACCGGGATAATTCACCCCTCCACTTT. It codes for CASSGIHRDNSPLHF.

This chain connects TRBV18 to TRBJ2-3; 9 bases agree with TRBD2. V lost 1 base, J lost 3 bases, and 8 bases stayed unmatched. Germline V gene lookup returns CDR1 KGHSH and CDR2 LQKENI. The CDR3 sequence is 17 residues long. In nucleotides, the CDR3 is TGTGCCAGCTCACCACTTGGTAGACTAGCGGAAACAGATACGCAGTATTTT. Its protein product is CASSPLGRLAETDTQYF.

This clone was observed a handful of times. CDR3 region: CAWSGGGNSNQPQHF. The CDR3, as DNA: TGTGCCTGGTCGGGGGGCGGGAATAGCAATCAGCCCCAGCATTTT. V usage is TRBV30 and J usage is TRBJ1-5, with TRBD1 as a possible D gene (6 bases). CDR1 and CDR2 from the germline V gene are GTSNPN and SVGIG (reference sequence). This CDR3 is built from 15 residues. Trimming took 5 bases from V and 0 from J, leaving 14 bases between them.

The J gene is TRBJ2-7, the V gene TRBV19; 8 bases are a match to TRBD1. The ends lost 7 bases at V and 2 bases at J; junction bases unmatched: 10. The CDR3 loop spans 15 amino acids. Per the germline V gene, CDR1 is LNHDA and CDR2 is SQIVND (reference sequence). This CDR3 reads CASKDTTGDPYEQYF. In DNA, the CDR3 is TGTGCCAGTAAAGATACGACAGGGGATCCCTACGAGCAGTACTTC.

The rearrangement joins TRBV7-9 to TRBJ2-5; D possibly corresponds to TRBD1 (5 bases). CDR3 length equals 14 residues. The V end was cut by 7 bases, the J end by 0 bases, with 12 bases between. Germline V CDR1 and CDR2: SEHNR, FQNEAQ (reference sequence). The CDR3 nucleotides are TGTGCCAGCAACACGGACACTTACCAAGAGACCCAGTACTTC. It encodes CASNTDTYQETQYF.

The chain employs TRBV5-6 and TRBJ1-2; D gene ambiguous. The CDR3 covers 13 residues. V shed 0 bases and J shed 0 bases, with 3 bases lying between them. Germline CDR1 and CDR2: SGHDT and YYEEEE. The DNA for the CDR3 is TGTGCCAGCAGCTTGGGTACTAACTATGGCTACACCTTC. Translating it yields CASSLGTNYGYTF.

This chain links TRBV5-1 with TRBJ1-4; unclear D gene. This CDR3 region has 14 residues. Trimming shortened V by 0 bases and J by 0 bases, and 3 bases separated the two germline ends. The germline V gene has CDR1 SGHRS and CDR2 YFSETQ. The CDR3 DNA follows: TGCGCCAGCAGCTTGGCGGCAACTAATGAAAAACTGTTTTTT. It encodes CASSLAATNEKLFF.

This chain joins TRBV30 and TRBJ2-2, with D possibly TRBD2 on 5 matching bases. The CDR3 covers 17 residues. The V end lost 0 bases, the J end lost 5 bases, and 19 bases lay between the germline ends. Germline V gene lookup returns CDR1 GTSNPN and CDR2 SVGIG (reference sequence). CDR3 nucleotides: TGTGCCTGGAGTGTAAACCCCCGCCGGACGGGGACCGGGGAGCTGTTTTTT. It translates to CAWSVNPRRTGTGELFF.

This clone was seen once. This chain uses TRBV11-2 with TRBJ1-1, with D maybe TRBD1 (5 bases). There are 15 residues in the CDR3. Trimming removed 0 bases at V and 0 bases at J, with 8 bases between. CDR1 SGHAT and CDR2 FQNNGV come from the germline V gene. Here the CDR3 reads CASSLEAGMNTEAFF. CDR3 DNA: TGTGCCAGCAGCTTAGAGGCAGGGATGAACACTGAAGCTTTCTTT. Filled out from reference TRBV11-2 and TRBJ1-1, the complete variable domain reads EAGVAQSPRYKIIEKRQSVAFWCNPISGHATLYWYQQILGQGPKLLIQFQNNGVVDDSQLPKDRFSAERLKGVDSTLKIQPAKLEDSAVYLCASSLEAGMNTEAFFGQGTRLTVV.

The chain couples TRBV5-1 to TRBJ2-5; D possibly corresponds to TRBD1 (6 bases). V was trimmed by 3 bases and J by 5 bases, leaving 23 bases between them. The CDR3 length is 17 residues. CDR1 is SGHRS and CDR2 is YFSETQ in the germline V gene. The CDR3, as DNA: TGCGCCAGCAGCTCCGACGGCTGGGGCAGGGGCGGGGAGACCCAGTACTTC. Translated: CASSSDGWGRGGETQYF.

The chain links TRBV7-9 to TRBJ1-1; 11 nucleotides agree with TRBD1. Trimming took 5 bases from V and 5 from J; bases not matched to a gene: 4. CDR3 length: 14 amino acids. The germline V gene encodes CDR1 SEHNR and CDR2 FQNEAQ (reference sequence). The CDR3 bases are TGTGCCAGCAGCCTGGGGGACAGGGGGACTGAAGCTTTCTTT. Its translation is CASSLGDRGTEAFF.

This clone was detected a few times. J is TRBJ1-1 and V is TRBV9, with D perhaps TRBD1 (6 bases). The CDR3 loop spans 15 amino acids. Trimming took 8 bases from V and 4 from J, leaving 21 bases between them. Looked up from germline, CDR1 is SGDLS and CDR2 is YYNGEE. CDR3 nucleotides: TGTGCCAGTCAGGGGACCTCCGGGGCCGGCACTGAAGCTTTCTTT. Translating it yields CASQGTSGAGTEAFF.

The CDR3 sequence: CASSVGLAGGEYEQYF. For the CDR3, the DNA is TGTGCCAGCAGCGTAGGACTAGCGGGGGGGGAATACGAGCAGTACTTC. The rearrangement uses TRBV9 and TRBJ2-7, with 14 bases identical to TRBD2. The CDR3 is 16 amino acids. V shed 0 bases, J shed 4 bases, and the junction held 3 bases outside the gene matches. Germline CDR1 SGDLS, CDR2 YYNGEE. Combining the CDR3 with reference TRBV9 and TRBJ2-7 gives the whole variable domain DSGVTQTPKHLITATGQRVTLRCSPRSGDLSVYWYQQSLDQGLQFLIQYYNGEERAKGNILERFSAQQFPDLHSELNLSSLELGDSALYFCASSVGLAGGEYEQYFGPGTRLTVT.

This rearrangement joins TRBV7-2 to TRBJ1-3, with D tentatively TRBD1 (5 bases). V was pared by 5 bases and J by 0 bases, with 14 bases between. CDR3 length: 16 amino acids. Germline V gene sequence: CDR1 SGHTA, CDR2 FQGNSA. The CDR3 nucleotides are TGTGCCAGCAGCCTATTCCAGGGAAACTCTGGAAACACCATATATTTT. It yields the protein CASSLFQGNSGNTIYF. Complete variable domain (other parts from reference TRBV7-2 and TRBJ1-3): GAGVSQSPSNKVTEKGKDVELRCDPISGHTALYWYRQSLGQGLEFLIYFQGNSAPDKSGLPSDRFSAERTGGSVSTLTIQRTQQEDSAVYLCASSLFQGNSGNTIYFGEGSWLTVV.

CDR3 sequence: CASKGAGRGYEKLFF. CDR3 nucleotides: TGTGCCAGTAAGGGGGCAGGGCGCGGCTATGAAAAACTGTTTTTT. The gene calls are TRBV19 and TRBJ1-4; 7 bases align to TRBD1. Trimming removed 7 bases from V and 6 bases from J; junction bases left unmatched: 11. The CDR3 runs to 15 residues. The germline V gene has CDR1 LNHDA and CDR2 SQIVND (reference sequence).

The chain is built from TRBV5-1 and TRBJ2-7; 7 bases match TRBD1. This CDR3 has 14 residues. The ends lost 4 bases at V and 2 bases at J; junction bases unmatched: 6. CDR1 and CDR2 from the germline V gene are SGHRS and YFSETQ. The CDR3 region has the DNA TGCGCCAGCAGCCAGTCCGGGACAGCCTACGAGCAGTACTTC. Protein: CASSQSGTAYEQYF. The full variable domain, in which reference TRBV5-1 and TRBJ2-7 provide the parts outside the CDR3, is KAGVTQTPRYLIKTRGQQVTLSCSPISGHRSVSWYQQTPGQGLQFLFEYFSETQRNKGNFPGRFSGRQFSNSRSEMNVSTLELGDSALYLCASSQSGTAYEQYFGPGTRLTVT.

The DNA of the CDR3 is TGTGCCAGCAACCCACTCGATGGGCAACCCTACGAGCAGTACTTC. This gives the protein CASNPLDGQPYEQYF. This rearrangement joins TRBV28 to TRBJ2-7, with unresolved D. Between the trimmed V and J ends, which lost 7 bases and 2 bases, there was a span of 18 bases. The CDR3 extends over 15 amino acids. Germline CDR1 and CDR2: MDHEN and SYDVKM. Drawing the rest from reference TRBV28 and TRBJ2-7, the complete variable domain is DVKVTQSSRYLVKRTGEKVFLECVQDMDHENMFWYRQDPGLGLRLIYFSYDVKMKEKGDIPEGYSVSREKKERFSLILESASTNQTSMYLCASNPLDGQPYEQYFGPGTRLTVT.

The genes are TRBV6-5 and TRBJ2-7, with D unclear. Germline CDR1 is MNHEY and CDR2 is SVGAGI. V was shortened by 6 bases and J by 3 bases, with 12 bases between the two germline ends. The CDR3 loop spans 13 amino acids. This chain's CDR3 is CASRRATLYEQYF. CDR3 nucleotides: TGTGCCAGCAGGCGAGCGACCCTCTACGAGCAGTACTTC.

V gene TRBV7-9 combines with J gene TRBJ2-1; weak D call: TRBD2 (5 bases). The V and J ends lost 3 bases and 1 base respectively, with 10 bases between them. The germline V gene has CDR1 SEHNR and CDR2 FQNEAQ (reference sequence). The CDR3 sequence is 15 residues long. CDR3 sequence: CASSLRVGSYNEQFF. Here the CDR3 DNA reads TGTGCCAGCAGCTTGAGGGTGGGTTCCTACAATGAGCAGTTCTTC.

V gene TRBV21-1 combines with J gene TRBJ1-1; the DNA was not used to check the table's D call, TRBD1. TRBV21-1 is a recognized pseudogene. The CDR3 runs 13 residues. In nucleotides, the CDR3 is TGTGCCAGCAGCAAAGTATCAGGGGTCGGTGCTTTCTTT. It is translated as CASSKVSGVGAFF.

The chain recombines TRBV5-1 with TRBJ2-3; D possibly corresponds to TRBD2 (7 bases). The CDR3 sequence is 14 residues long. Trimming shortened V by 9 bases and J by 3 bases, and 17 bases separated the two germline ends. In germline, CDR1 is SGHRS, CDR2 YFSETQ. The CDR3 loop reads CATRPGGGTDTQYF. The CDR3, as DNA: TGCGCCACCCGCCCGGGGGGCGGGACAGATACGCAGTATTTT.